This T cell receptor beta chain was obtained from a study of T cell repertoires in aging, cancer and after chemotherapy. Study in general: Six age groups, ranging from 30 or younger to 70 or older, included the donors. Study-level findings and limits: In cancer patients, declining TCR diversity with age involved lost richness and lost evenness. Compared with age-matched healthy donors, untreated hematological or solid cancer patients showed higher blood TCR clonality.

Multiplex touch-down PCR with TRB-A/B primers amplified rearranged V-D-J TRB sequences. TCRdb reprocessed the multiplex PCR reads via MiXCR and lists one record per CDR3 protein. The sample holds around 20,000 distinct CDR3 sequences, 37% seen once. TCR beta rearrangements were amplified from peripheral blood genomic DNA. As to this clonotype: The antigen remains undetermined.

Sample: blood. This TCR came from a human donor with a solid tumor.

CDR3 residues: CASKQGYSNQPQHF. The CDR3 nucleotides read TGTGCCAGTAAACAGGGTTATAGCAATCAGCCCCAGCATTTT. This chain links TRBV6-5 with TRBJ1-5; possible D gene TRBD1, 6 bases. Germline loops: CDR1 MNHEY, CDR2 SVGAGI. Trimming took off 9 bases at V and 0 bases at J, with 12 bases between the two ends. This CDR3 comprises 14 residues.